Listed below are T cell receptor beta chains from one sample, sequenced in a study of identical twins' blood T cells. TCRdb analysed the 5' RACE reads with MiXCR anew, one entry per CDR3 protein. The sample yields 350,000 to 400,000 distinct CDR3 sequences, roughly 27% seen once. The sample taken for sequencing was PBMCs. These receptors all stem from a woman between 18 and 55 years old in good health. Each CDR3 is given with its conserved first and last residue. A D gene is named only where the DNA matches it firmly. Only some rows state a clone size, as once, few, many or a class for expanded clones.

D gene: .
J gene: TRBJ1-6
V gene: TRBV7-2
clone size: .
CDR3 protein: CASSSQVNSPLHF
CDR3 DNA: TGTGCCAGCAGCTCACAGGTTAATTCACCCCTCCACTTT

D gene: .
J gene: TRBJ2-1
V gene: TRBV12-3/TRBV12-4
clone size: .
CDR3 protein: CASSNDRYNEQFF
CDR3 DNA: TGTGCCAGCAGTAATGACAGGTACAATGAGCAGTTCTTC

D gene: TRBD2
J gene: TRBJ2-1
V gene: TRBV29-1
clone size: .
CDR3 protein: CSVGLAGGWEQFF
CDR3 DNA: TGCAGCGTTGGGCTAGCGGGAGGTTGGGAGCAGTTCTTC

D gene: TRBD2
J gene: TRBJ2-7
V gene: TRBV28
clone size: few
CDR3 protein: CASSPIAGGRNEQYF
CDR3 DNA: TGTGCCAGCAGTCCCATAGCGGGAGGGCGGAACGAGCAGTACTTC

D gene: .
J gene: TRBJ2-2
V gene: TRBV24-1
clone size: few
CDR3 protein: CATSDGGIGELFF
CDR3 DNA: TGTGCCACCAGCGACGGCGGGATCGGGGAGCTGTTTTTT

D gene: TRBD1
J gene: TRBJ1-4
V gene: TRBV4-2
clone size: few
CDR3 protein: CASSQDGTAHSEKLFF
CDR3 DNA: TGTGCCAGCAGCCAAGACGGGACAGCCCATTCTGAAAAACTGTTTTTT

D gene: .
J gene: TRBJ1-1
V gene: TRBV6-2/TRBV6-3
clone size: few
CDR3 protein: CASSRGLPGEAFF
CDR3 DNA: TGTGCCAGCAGCCGGGGCCTACCCGGTGAAGCTTTCTTT

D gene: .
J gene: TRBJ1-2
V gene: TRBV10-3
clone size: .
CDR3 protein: CAISESGSANYGYTF
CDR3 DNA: TGTGCCATCAGTGAGTCCGGGTCAGCCAACTATGGCTACACCTTC

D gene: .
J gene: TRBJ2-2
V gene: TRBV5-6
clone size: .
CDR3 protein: CTSSSFDPGELFF
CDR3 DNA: TGTACCAGCTCAAGTTTCGATCCCGGGGAGCTGTTTTTT

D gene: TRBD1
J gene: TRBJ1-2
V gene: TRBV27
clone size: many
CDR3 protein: CASSSDRGSPYGYTF
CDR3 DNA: TGTGCCAGCAGTTCGGACAGGGGGTCTCCTTATGGCTACACCTTC

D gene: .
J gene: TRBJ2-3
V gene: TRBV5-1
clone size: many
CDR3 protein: CASSLMMEGVTTDTQYF
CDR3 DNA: TGCGCCAGCAGCTTGATGATGGAGGGGGTTACCACAGATACGCAGTATTTT

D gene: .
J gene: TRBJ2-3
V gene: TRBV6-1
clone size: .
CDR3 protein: CASSPSRGTFTDTQYF
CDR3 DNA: TGTGCCAGCAGTCCCTCCCGAGGGACTTTCACAGATACGCAGTATTTT

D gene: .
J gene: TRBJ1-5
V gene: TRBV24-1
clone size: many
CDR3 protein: CATSRGPNQPQHF
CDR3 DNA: TGTGCCACCAGTCGGGGGCCTAATCAGCCCCAGCATTTT

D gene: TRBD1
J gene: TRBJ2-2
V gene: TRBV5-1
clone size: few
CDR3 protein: CASSISGTATNTGELFF
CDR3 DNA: TGCGCCAGCAGCATATCCGGGACAGCCACCAACACCGGGGAGCTGTTTTTT

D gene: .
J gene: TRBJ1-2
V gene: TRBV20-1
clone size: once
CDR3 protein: CSATKGTVYGYTF
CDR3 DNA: TGCAGTGCTACGAAGGGGACGGTCTATGGCTACACCTTC

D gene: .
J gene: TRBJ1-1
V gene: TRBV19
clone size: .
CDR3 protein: CAISKFGTSNTEAFF
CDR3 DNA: TGTGCCATTAGTAAATTCGGGACCTCGAACACTGAAGCTTTCTTT

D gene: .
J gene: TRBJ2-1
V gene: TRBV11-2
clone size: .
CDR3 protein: CASSSQLSSYNEQFF
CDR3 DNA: TGTGCCAGCAGCTCCCAATTGAGCTCCTACAATGAGCAGTTCTTC

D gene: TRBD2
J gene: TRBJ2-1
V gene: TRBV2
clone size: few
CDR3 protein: CASSDGLAGARYNEQFF
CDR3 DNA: TGTGCCAGCAGTGATGGGCTAGCGGGGGCCAGATACAATGAGCAGTTCTTC

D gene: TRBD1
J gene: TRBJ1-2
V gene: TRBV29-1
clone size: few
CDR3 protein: CSVDTGGQANYGYTF
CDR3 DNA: TGCAGCGTCGACACAGGGGGCCAAGCTAACTATGGCTACACCTTC

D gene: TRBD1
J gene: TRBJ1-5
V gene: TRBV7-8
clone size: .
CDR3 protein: CASIGQVSNQPQHF
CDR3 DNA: TGTGCCAGCATCGGACAGGTTAGCAATCAGCCCCAGCATTTT

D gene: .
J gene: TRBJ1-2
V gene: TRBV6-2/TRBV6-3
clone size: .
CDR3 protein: CASKSGQRDYGYTF
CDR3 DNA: TGTGCCAGCAAGTCCGGACAGCGAGACTATGGCTACACCTTC

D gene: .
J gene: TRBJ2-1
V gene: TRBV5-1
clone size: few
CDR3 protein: CASSVRTDYNEQFF
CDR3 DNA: TGCGCCAGCAGCGTGCGGACGGACTACAATGAGCAGTTCTTC

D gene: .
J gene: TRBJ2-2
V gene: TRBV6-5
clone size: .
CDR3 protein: CASGRVGELFF
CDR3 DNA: TGTGCCAGCGGCCGGGTCGGGGAGCTGTTTTTT

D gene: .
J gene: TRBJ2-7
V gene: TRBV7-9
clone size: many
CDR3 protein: CASSLKQGLSFYEQYF
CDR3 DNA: TGTGCCAGCAGCTTAAAACAGGGCCTCAGTTTCTACGAGCAGTACTTC

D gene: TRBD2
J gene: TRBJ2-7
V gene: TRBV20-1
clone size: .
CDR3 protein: CSASPSGRYGYEQYF
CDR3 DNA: TGCAGTGCTAGTCCTAGCGGGAGATATGGGTACGAGCAGTACTTC

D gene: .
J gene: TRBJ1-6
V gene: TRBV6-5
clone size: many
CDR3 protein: CASRPGARPNSPLHF
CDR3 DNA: TGTGCCAGCAGACCGGGAGCCCGTCCTAATTCACCCCTCCACTTT

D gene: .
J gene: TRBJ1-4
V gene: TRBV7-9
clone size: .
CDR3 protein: CASSWQNNEKLFF
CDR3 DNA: TGTGCCAGCAGCTGGCAGAATAATGAAAAACTGTTTTTT

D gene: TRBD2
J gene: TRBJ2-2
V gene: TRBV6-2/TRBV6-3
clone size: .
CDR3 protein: CASSSAGAGTGELFF
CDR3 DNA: TGTGCCAGCAGTTCAGCGGGAGCGGGCACCGGGGAGCTGTTTTTT

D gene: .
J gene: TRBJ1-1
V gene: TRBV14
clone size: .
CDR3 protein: CASSPSIWTEAFF
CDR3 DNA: TGTGCCAGCAGCCCAAGCATCTGGACTGAAGCTTTCTTT

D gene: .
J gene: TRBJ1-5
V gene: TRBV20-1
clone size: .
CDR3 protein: CSARVSGRNQPQHF
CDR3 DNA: TGCAGTGCTAGAGTTTCAGGGCGCAATCAGCCCCAGCATTTT

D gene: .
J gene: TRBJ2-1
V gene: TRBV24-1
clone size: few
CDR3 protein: CATSDPREPSYNEQFF
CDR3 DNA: TGTGCCACCAGTGATCCCCGGGAGCCTTCCTACAATGAGCAGTTCTTC

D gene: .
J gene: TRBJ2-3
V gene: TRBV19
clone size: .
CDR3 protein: CASSQRPRVDTQYF
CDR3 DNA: TGTGCCAGTAGTCAACGACCGCGAGTGGATACGCAGTATTTT

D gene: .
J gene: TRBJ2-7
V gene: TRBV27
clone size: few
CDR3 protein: CASSLSARNHHYEQYF
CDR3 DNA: TGTGCCAGCAGTTTATCAGCTCGGAACCACCACTACGAGCAGTACTTC

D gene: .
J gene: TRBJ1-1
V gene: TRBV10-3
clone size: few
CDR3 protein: CAISGNMNTEAFF
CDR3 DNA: TGTGCCATCTCGGGCAACATGAACACTGAAGCTTTCTTT

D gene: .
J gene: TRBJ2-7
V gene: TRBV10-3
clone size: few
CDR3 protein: CAISEGQGSDEQYF
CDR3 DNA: TGTGCCATCAGTGAGGGTCAGGGGTCCGACGAGCAGTACTTC

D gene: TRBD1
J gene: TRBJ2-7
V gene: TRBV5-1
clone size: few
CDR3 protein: CASSRQGDSYEQYF
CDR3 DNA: TGCGCCAGCAGCCGACAGGGAGATTCCTACGAGCAGTACTTC

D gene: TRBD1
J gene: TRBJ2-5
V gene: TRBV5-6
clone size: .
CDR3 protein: CASSLPGQQETQYF
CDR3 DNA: TGTGCCAGCAGCTTACCGGGACAGCAAGAGACCCAGTACTTC

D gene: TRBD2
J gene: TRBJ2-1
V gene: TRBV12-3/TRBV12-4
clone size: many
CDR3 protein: CASRVLADPYNEQFF
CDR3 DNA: TGTGCCAGCAGAGTACTAGCGGACCCTTACAATGAGCAGTTCTTC

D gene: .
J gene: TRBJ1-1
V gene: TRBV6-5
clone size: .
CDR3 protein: CASSPCDRLVTEAFF
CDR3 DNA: TGTGCCAGCAGTCCCTGCGACAGGTTGGTTACTGAAGCTTTCTTT

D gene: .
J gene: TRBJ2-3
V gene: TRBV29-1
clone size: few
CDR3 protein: CSVGGRGLDTQYF
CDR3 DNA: TGCAGCGTTGGGGGCAGGGGCTTGGATACGCAGTATTTT

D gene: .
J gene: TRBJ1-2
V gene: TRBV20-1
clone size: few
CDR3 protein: CTLLGDYGYTF
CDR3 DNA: TGCACTCTGCTCGGGGACTATGGCTACACCTTC

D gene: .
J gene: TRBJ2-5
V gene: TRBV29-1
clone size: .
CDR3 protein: CSVKQQETQYF
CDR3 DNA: TGCAGCGTTAAACAGCAAGAGACCCAGTACTTC

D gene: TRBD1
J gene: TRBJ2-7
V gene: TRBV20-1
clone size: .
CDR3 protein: CSAPGQGGDQYF
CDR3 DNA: TGCAGTGCTCCAGGACAGGGCGGAGATCAGTACTTC

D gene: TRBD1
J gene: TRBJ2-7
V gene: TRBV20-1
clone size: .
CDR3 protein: CSARGETGVSHEQYF
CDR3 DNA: TGCAGTGCTAGAGGGGAGACAGGGGTCTCCCACGAGCAGTACTTC

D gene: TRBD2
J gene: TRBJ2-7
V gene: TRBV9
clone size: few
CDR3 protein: CASSATSGSDEQYF
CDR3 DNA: TGTGCCAGCAGCGCTACTAGCGGGAGCGACGAGCAGTACTTC

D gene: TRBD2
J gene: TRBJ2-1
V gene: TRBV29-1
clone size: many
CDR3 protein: CSVEDRASGRARAYNEQFF
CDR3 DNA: TGCAGCGTTGAAGATCGGGCTAGCGGGAGGGCCCGAGCCTACAATGAGCAGTTCTTC

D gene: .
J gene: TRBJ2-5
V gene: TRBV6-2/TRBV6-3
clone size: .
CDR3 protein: CASSSLQETQYF
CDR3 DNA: TGTGCCAGCAGCAGTCTGCAAGAGACCCAGTACTTC

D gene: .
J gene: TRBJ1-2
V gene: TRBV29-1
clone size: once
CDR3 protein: CSVSTALNYGYTF
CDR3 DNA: TGCAGCGTTTCAACAGCTCTTAACTATGGCTACACCTTC

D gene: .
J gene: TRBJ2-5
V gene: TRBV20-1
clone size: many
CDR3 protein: CSARTGQETQYF
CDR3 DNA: TGCAGTGCCAGGACTGGGCAAGAGACCCAGTACTTC

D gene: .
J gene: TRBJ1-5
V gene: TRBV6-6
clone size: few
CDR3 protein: CASSFTHSGNQPQHF
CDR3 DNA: TGTGCCAGCAGTTTTACCCATTCCGGCAATCAGCCCCAGCATTTT

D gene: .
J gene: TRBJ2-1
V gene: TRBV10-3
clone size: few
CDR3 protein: CAIRTALQGHNEQFF
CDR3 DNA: TGTGCCATCAGGACGGCCCTACAGGGCCACAATGAGCAGTTCTTC